A few counts support the clone carrying this T cell receptor beta chain. What it recognizes is unknown. The record originates from a study of blood T cells in healthy people across ages. General observations from the study: The lack of PBMC sorting stopped any conclusive naive versus antigen-experienced comparison. Per million T cells, TCR beta diversity dropped roughly linearly as age increased.

Combining a sample-barcoded 5' primer with a J-beta primer mix, a second PCR ran for roughly 7 to 11 cycles. Researchers report that a template-switch adaptor with 12 random nucleotides tagged each cDNA molecule. TCRdb fed the 5' RACE reads into MiXCR, producing one record per CDR3 protein. Of 1.8 million or so distinct CDR3 sequences listed, about 39% are singletons. The trim removed 6 bases at V and 7 bases at J, leaving 4 bases unmatched. The CDR3 sequence is 11 residues long. Per germline, CDR1 DFQATT and CDR2 SNEGSKA (reference sequence). This receptor was identified in a human donor in good health. The chain links TRBV20-1 to TRBJ2-7; 9 bases match TRBD1. Sequencing input: blood. The CDR3 loop reads CSAWDREEQYF. As DNA, the CDR3 is TGCAGTGCATGGGACAGGGAAGAGCAGTACTTC.